Listed here are 14 T cell receptor beta chains from one sample, sequenced in a study of beta chain features in type 1 diabetes. The whole isolated RNA underwent reverse transcription, so sequencing captured expressed TCRB transcripts. The table came from immunoSEQ multiplex PCR; TCRdb's copy has only in-frame clones and leaves some out. The sample lists hundreds of thousands of clones, more than 9.5% seen once, with about 0.045% in the top ten. The specimen was naive CD4+ T cells from blood. All receptors come from a woman younger than 30 in good health.

This clone was counted between two and nine times. The chain links TRBV7-2 to TRBJ1-1; 7 nucleotides align to TRBD1. V was clipped by 6 bases and J by 6 bases; unmatched bases: 4. The CDR3 is made up of 12 amino acids. Germline V gene sequence: CDR1 SGHTA, CDR2 FQGNSA. As DNA, the CDR3 is TGTGCCAGCAGTTACAGGGGCTCTGAAGCTTTCTTT. Translation gives CASSYRGSEAFF.

The rearrangement links TRBV9 to TRBJ2-3; 7 bases are a match to TRBD1. J gave up 5 bases and V 8 bases, and 8 bases lay outside the gene matches. CDR1 SGDLS and CDR2 YYNGEE come from the germline V gene. The CDR3 is 13 amino acids. The CDR3: CASGTGVGDTQYF. For the CDR3, the DNA is TGTGCCAGTGGCACAGGGGTTGGAGATACGCAGTATTTT.

This clone appeared a few times. The rearrangement joins TRBV27 to TRBJ1-2, with D perhaps matching TRBD1 (6 bases). Germline assignment: CDR1 MNHEY and CDR2 SMNVEV (reference sequence). CDR3 length equals 14 residues. Trimming cost V 6 bases and J 2 bases, with 13 bases left between them. The CDR3: CASRPQQGNYGYTF. CDR3 DNA: TGTGCCAGCAGACCTCAGCAGGGGAACTATGGCTACACCTTC.

The genes are TRBV14 and TRBJ1-2; D is unclear. The V end lost 4 bases, the J end lost 4 bases, and 13 bases lay between the germline ends. The CDR3 sequence is 14 residues long. The V gene's germline CDR1 is SGHDN and CDR2 FVKESK. CDR3 residues: CASSPQMISYGYTF. Written as DNA, the CDR3 is TGTGCCAGCAGCCCACAGATGATTTCCTATGGCTACACCTTC.

The CDR3 DNA sequence: TGTGCCAGCAGCGCCCTCAACCTTAATGTTAATGAAAAACTGTTTTTT. The encoded protein is CASSALNLNVNEKLFF. The rearrangement joins TRBV7-2 to TRBJ1-4; no reliable D call. Germline loops: CDR1 SGHTA, CDR2 FQGNSA. The CDR3 sequence is 16 residues long. V shed 5 bases and J shed 4 bases, with 17 bases lying between them.

The rearrangement joins TRBV2 to TRBJ2-5, with D unclear. The CDR3 covers 15 residues. Trimming took off 1 base at V and 2 bases at J, with 11 bases between the two ends. In germline, CDR1 is SNHLY, CDR2 FYNNEI. The CDR3: CASSEVPSLQETQYF. The CDR3 nucleotides are TGTGCCAGCAGTGAAGTGCCTTCGCTTCAAGAGACCCAGTACTTC.

There are a few counts of this clone. The rearrangement joins TRBV4-1 to TRBJ1-2; the match to TRBD1 covers 7 bases. V lost 4 bases and J lost 6; bases outside the gene matches: 11. In germline, CDR1 is MGHRA, CDR2 YSYEKL. This CDR3 region has 15 residues. CDR3 in amino acids: CASSPPGQRQHGYTF. In DNA, the CDR3 is TGCGCCAGCAGCCCACCGGGACAGAGACAACATGGCTACACCTTC.

This clone has more than one count but fewer than ten. This chain joins TRBV4-3 and TRBJ1-5; D is perhaps TRBD1 (5 bases). Germline CDR1 is LGHNA and CDR2 is YSLEER. The length of the CDR3 is 13 residues. V was clipped by 2 bases and J by 7 bases, with 9 bases between them. The CDR3 loop reads CASSQSGDQPQHF. The CDR3 nucleotides are TGCGCCAGCAGCCAAAGCGGGGACCAGCCCCAGCATTTT.

This clone came up a few times. V gene TRBV9 combines with J gene TRBJ1-2, with 8 bases aligning to TRBD1. The CDR3 is 17 amino acids. Germline assignment: CDR1 SGDLS and CDR2 YYNGEE. V lost 4 bases to trimming and J lost 1 base; unmatched junction nucleotides: 12. Written as DNA, the CDR3 is TGTGCCAGCAGCACTCTCACCCGGACAGGGAGTAACTATGGCTACACCTTC. Encoded protein: CASSTLTRTGSNYGYTF.

This clone was recorded a few times. This chain's CDR3 is CASSLSPYSYEQYV. The DNA of the CDR3 is TGTGCCAGCAGTTTAAGTCCGTACTCCTACGAGCAGTACGTC. V and J are TRBV28 and TRBJ2-7; no definite D call. Looked up from germline, CDR1 is MDHEN and CDR2 is SYDVKM. This CDR3 has 14 residues. Trimming took off 2 bases at V and 0 bases at J, with 8 bases between the two ends.

The chain uses TRBV5-1 and TRBJ1-6; D not certain. Germline values: CDR1 SGHRS, CDR2 YFSETQ. V lost 1 base and J 10 bases, leaving 12 bases between the germline ends. The CDR3 length is 14 residues. CDR3 region: CASSLSGLDSPLHF. CDR3 DNA: TGCGCCAGCAGCTTGAGCGGGCTCGACTCACCCCTCCACTTT. Together with reference TRBV5-1 and TRBJ1-6, the CDR3 gives the full variable domain: KAGVTQTPRYLIKTRGQQVTLSCSPISGHRSVSWYQQTPGQGLQFLFEYFSETQRNKGNFPGRFSGRQFSNSRSEMNVSTLELGDSALYLCASSLSGLDSPLHFGNGTRLTVT.

The chain links TRBV25-1 to TRBJ2-3; 8 bases align to TRBD2. This CDR3 spans 17 amino acids. V lost 1 base to trimming and J lost 6 bases; unmatched junction nucleotides: 12. CDR1 is MGHDK and CDR2 is SYGVNS in the germline V gene. The CDR3 nucleotides read TGTGCCAGCAGTGAATCGGGGGGGCTGGCGCATTGGGATACGCAGTATTTT. Its translation: CASSESGGLAHWDTQYF.

In this sample, this clone turned up a few times. The V and J genes are TRBV19 and TRBJ1-2; D uncertain. The V gene's germline CDR1 is LNHDA and CDR2 SQIVND (reference sequence). The V gene lost 10 bases and the J gene lost 4 bases, with 13 bases spanning the gap. The CDR3 is 12 residues long. The CDR3 protein is CATQTVPYGYTF. CDR3 DNA: TGTGCCACACAGACGGTCCCCTATGGCTACACCTTC.

The chain has TRBV5-1 and TRBJ2-7, with D possibly being TRBD2 (7 bases). Germline lookup yields CDR1 SGHRS and CDR2 YFSETQ. V gave up 0 bases and J gave up 0 bases, with 13 bases separating them. The CDR3 covers 16 residues. CDR3 sequence (DNA): TGCGCCAGCAGCTTGGCGCCCGCGGGGGCCTCCTACGAGCAGTACGTC. The encoded protein is CASSLAPAGASYEQYV.